The 20 T cell receptor beta chains given below trace back to one sample, sequenced in a study of blood T cells in healthy people across ages. Primed by a sample-barcoded 5' primer and a J-beta primer mix, a second PCR proceeded for about 7 to 11 cycles. TCRdb analysed the 5' RACE reads with MiXCR anew, one entry per CDR3 protein. The repertoire consists of 650,000 to 900,000 distinct CDR3 sequences, with roughly 60% occurring once and the leading ten covering 28%. The specimen was blood. These receptors were taken from a man younger than 40 in good health.

V and J are TRBV6-5 and TRBJ2-3, with a tentative D call TRBD1 (6 bases). Germline V gene sequence: CDR1 MNHEY, CDR2 SVGAGI. V was trimmed by 1 base and J by 0 bases, leaving 11 bases between them. This CDR3 spans 16 amino acids. The CDR3 sequence is CASSYFRTVSTDTQYF. CDR3 coding DNA: TGTGCCAGCAGTTACTTCCGGACAGTTAGCACAGATACGCAGTATTTT.

Remarks on this clonotype: Compared with germline, one end of the junction differs, possibly owing to a read error. The chain recombines TRBV2 with TRBJ2-2; TRBD1 might be the D (6 bases). The CDR3 runs to 16 residues. The germline CDR1 and CDR2 sequences are SNHLY and FYNNEI. The CDR3 region has the DNA TGTGCTAGCAGTTTCACAGGGATGGGGGACACCGGGGAGCTGTTTTTT. Its protein product is CASSFTGMGDTGELFF.

This clonotype was observed a single time. V gene TRBV6-2 or TRBV6-3 combines with J gene TRBJ1-6; 8 bases align to TRBD1. CDR1 is MNHEY and CDR2 is SVGEGT in the germline V gene. This CDR3 is built from 16 residues. The trim removed 5 bases at V and 9 bases at J, leaving 12 bases unmatched. The CDR3 region has the DNA TGTGCCAGCAGTCGGAGGACAGGGATATCTCGTTCACCCCTCCACTTT. The encoded protein is CASSRRTGISRSPLHF.

The chain joins TRBV20-1 to TRBJ2-5; D possibly uses TRBD1 or TRBD2 (6 bases each). V lost 3 bases and J 7 bases, leaving 9 bases between the germline ends. This CDR3 has 11 residues. In germline, CDR1 is DFQATT, CDR2 SNEGSKA (reference sequence). CDR3 in amino acids: CSASEGGTQYF. CDR3 coding DNA: TGCAGTGCTAGTGAGGGGGGGACCCAGTACTTC.

The sample holds one count of this clonotype. V and J are TRBV7-3 and TRBJ2-1; D possibly corresponds to TRBD1 (6 bases). Germline V gives CDR1 SGHTA, CDR2 FQGTGA. The CDR3 totals 14 residues. Trimming stripped 5 bases from V and 6 bases from J, with 14 bases between. This CDR3 reads CASSQDRTVNEQFF. CDR3 coding DNA: TGTGCCAGCAGCCAGGACCGGACAGTCAATGAGCAGTTCTTC.

The CDR3 is CSADTTNTGELFF. The CDR3 coding sequence is TGCAGCGCGGACACCACGAACACCGGGGAGCTGTTTTTT. The chain joins TRBV29-1 to TRBJ2-2; the D gene is possibly TRBD1 (5 bases). The germline gives CDR1 SQVTM, CDR2 ANQGSEA. V was pared by 7 bases and J by 0 bases, with 9 bases between. The CDR3 is 13 residues long.

This chain uses TRBV4-2 with TRBJ2-5, with 7 bases aligning to TRBD1. V dropped 0 bases and J dropped 5; count of bases not matched to a gene: 6. CDR3 size: 15 residues. CDR1 is LGHNA and CDR2 is YNFKEQ in the germline V gene. CDR3 loop: CASSQDRQGWETQYF. CDR3 sequence (DNA): TGTGCCAGCAGCCAAGATCGACAGGGTTGGGAGACCCAGTACTTC.

The chain carries TRBV6-2 or TRBV6-3 and TRBJ2-7; D gene unclear. CDR1 and CDR2 (germline): MNHEY, SVGEGT. V lost 7 bases to trimming and J lost 3 bases, with 13 bases between them. This CDR3 comprises 13 residues. CDR3 nucleotide sequence: TGTGCCAGCAAGAACGGGCTCCACTACGAGCAGTACTTC. Amino acids: CASKNGLHYEQYF.

J is TRBJ2-2 and V is TRBV2; 8 nucleotides align to TRBD2. The CDR3 totals 16 residues. The germline CDR1 and CDR2 sequences are SNHLY and FYNNEI. V lost 4 bases, J lost 1 base, and 5 bases stayed unmatched. The CDR3 loop reads CASSGVAGGNTGELFF. The CDR3, as DNA: TGTGCCAGCAGTGGAGTTGCGGGGGGGAACACCGGGGAGCTGTTTTTT.

This clonotype has just a few counts. J is TRBJ2-1 and V is TRBV20-1, with D possibly being TRBD2 (5 bases). CDR3 length: 17 amino acids. Trimming took off 1 base at V and 0 bases at J, with 16 bases between the two ends. Germline V gene sequence: CDR1 DFQATT, CDR2 SNEGSKA (reference sequence). DNA for the CDR3: TGCAGTGCTAGAGGTTGGGCGGGTGATGTCTCCTACAATGAGCAGTTCTTC. This translates into CSARGWAGDVSYNEQFF.

Only a few counts were recorded for this clonotype. The chain combines TRBV7-9 with TRBJ1-5; D is ambiguous. There are 14 residues in the CDR3. V was pared by 5 bases and J by 6 bases, with 14 bases between. CDR1 SEHNR and CDR2 FQNEAQ come from the germline V gene (reference sequence). The CDR3 here is CASSRGGESQPQHF. Here the CDR3 DNA reads TGTGCCAGCAGCCGGGGTGGGGAGAGTCAGCCCCAGCATTTT.

The J gene is TRBJ2-2, the V gene TRBV28, with 10 positions matching TRBD1. Germline CDR1 reads MDHEN; CDR2 reads SYDVKM. The J segment lost 6 bases and the V segment lost 3 bases, leaving 4 bases of the junction unmatched. The CDR3 extends over 15 amino acids. This chain's CDR3 is CASSFRDRGPGELFF. CDR3 nucleotides: TGTGCCAGCAGTTTCAGGGACAGGGGTCCCGGGGAGCTGTTTTTT.

The gene calls are TRBV4-1 and TRBJ1-2, with 7 positions matching TRBD1. V lost 3 bases, J lost 4 bases, and 5 bases stayed unmatched. The length of the CDR3 is 14 residues. Germline values: CDR1 MGHRA, CDR2 YSYEKL. The CDR3 reads CASSHNRGPYGYTF. The CDR3 DNA reads as TGCGCCAGCAGCCATAACAGGGGACCCTATGGCTACACCTTC.

The chain is built from TRBV20-1 and TRBJ1-2; 7 nucleotides match TRBD1. Germline V gives CDR1 DFQATT, CDR2 SNEGSKA (reference sequence). V was clipped by 6 bases and J by 3 bases; unmatched bases: 16. The CDR3 sequence is 16 residues long. The chain's CDR3 is CSALARTGELDYGYTF. DNA of the CDR3: TGCAGTGCCCTTGCGAGAACAGGGGAATTGGACTATGGCTACACCTTC.

The chain uses TRBV9 and TRBJ2-1, with D perhaps TRBD1 or TRBD2 (5 bases each). V lost 3 bases and J 9 bases, leaving 16 bases between the germline ends. The CDR3 covers 14 residues. In germline, CDR1 is SGDLS, CDR2 YYNGEE. CDR3 amino acids: CASSGRDRRGEQFF. In DNA form, the CDR3 reads TGTGCCAGCAGCGGCCGGGACCGACGGGGTGAGCAGTTCTTC.

This clonotype was seen once. This chain links TRBV20-1 with TRBJ2-4; 9 nucleotides align to TRBD1. The DNA end is more similar to TRBJ2-5, so the J call may be wrong. The CDR3 is 16 residues long. Looked up from germline, CDR1 is DFQATT and CDR2 is SNEGSKA (reference sequence). CDR3 protein: CSARGRDRDEQETQYF. Written as DNA, the CDR3 is TGCAGTGCTAGAGGCCGGGACAGGGATGAGCAAGAGACCCAGTACTTC.

The chain is built from TRBV20-1 and TRBJ2-1; D gene ambiguous. The CDR3 has 12 amino acids. Germline-derived CDR1 and CDR2 are DFQATT and SNEGSKA (reference sequence). Trimming left V 0 bases short and J 5 bases short, with 5 bases between. CDR3 in amino acids: CSARDWDNEQFF. In DNA, the CDR3 is TGCAGTGCTAGAGATTGGGACAATGAGCAGTTCTTC.

This clonotype was detected only a few times. CDR3: CASSQSSTNEKLFF. The CDR3 DNA reads TGTGCCAGCAGTCAGAGTTCAACTAATGAAAAACTGTTTTTT. The genes are TRBV6-1 and TRBJ1-4, with D uncertain. Trimming pared 5 bases from V and 0 bases from J, leaving 7 bases between. The CDR3 covers 14 residues. Germline CDR1 and CDR2: MNHNS and SASEGT.

This sequence joins TRBV11-2 and TRBJ2-5, with 8 bases identical to TRBD1. The J call may be in error: the DNA end matches TRBJ2-7 better. This CDR3 region has 15 residues. Germline V gene sequence: CDR1 SGHAT, CDR2 FQNNGV. In DNA form, the CDR3 reads TGTGCCAGCAGCCCCGGACAGGGATCATTATACGAGCAGTACTTC. Translating gives CASSPGQGSLYEQYF.

This clonotype was picked up a small number of times. The V call is TRBV27, the J call TRBJ2-3, with no clear D. Germline V gene lookup returns CDR1 MNHEY and CDR2 SMNVEV (reference sequence). The V gene lost 5 bases and the J gene lost 6 bases, with 12 bases spanning the gap. This CDR3 region has 13 residues. The chain's CDR3 is CASSQRWVDTQYF. The CDR3 bases are TGTGCCAGCAGTCAACGATGGGTTGATACGCAGTATTTT.